The sequence of this TCR beta chain was determined in a study of T cell responses to AZD1222 COVID-19 vaccine (dated by TCRdb to about 2021). Context from the whole study: A total of 240 or so trial participants underwent TCR sequencing, of whom 200 to 220 had received two doses of AZD1222 and approximately 26 had received two doses of the MenACWY control vaccine. Trial participants were enrolled into age subgroups of 18-55, 56-69 and 70-plus years, which contained 148, 28 and 57 TCR-sequenced participants, respectively. Overall study results and their limits: Participants were mostly white British, with more females than males. The authors suggested clonal diversity may have been underestimated. Vaccine-associated CD4 TCRs spanned the whole spike protein, with dominant responses in regions 160-218 and 743-854. No day 14 peak-response samples were available, so repertoires were characterized only after the peak T cell response. In the small 56-69-year group, the increase in depth fell short of significance, most likely because of low power. Only 5 to 7 AZD1222 recipients were SARS-CoV-2 seropositive at baseline, limiting conclusions about previously exposed vaccinees. A significant rise in spike-specific TCR breadth and depth was observed after two AZD1222 doses relative to day 0 and relative to MenACWY recipients. Reportedly, almost half of the unique spike-specific TCRs recognized epitopes lying outside the regions that are mutated in the B.1.351 and B.1.1.7 variants.

Of note for this clone: Its cognate antigen has yet to be identified. One junction end does not reproduce the germline sequence, and a read error may be involved.

The CDR3 regions of human TCRbeta chains were analyzed by immunosequencing. The published analysis was carried out like this. Repertoire TCRs were matched against a reference library of SARS-CoV-2-specific TCRs generated with the MIRA antigen-specificity platform. Breadth was defined as the fraction of unique TCRs that were SARS-CoV-2-associated. Depth was defined as the fraction of total T cells that were SARS-CoV-2-associated. Using the MIRA data, each spike-specific TCR was assigned both to the spike region to which the TCR was reactive and to a CD4 or CD8 class. Log10-transformed breadth and depth values were compared by one-way ANOVA with Sidak's multiple comparisons tests. This immuneACCESS table, as held by TCRdb, lists in-frame sequences with V and J called but not all clones. Of the missing ones, under half trace to an unresolved V gene in checked studies; the others have no known cause. The V and J calls and clone size come from that table; D and trimming were worked out from the DNA. The sample contains approximately 110,000 clones, roughly 88% of them found a single time. The ten largest make up about 13% of the sample.

CDR1 and CDR2, per the germline V gene, are SGHTA and FQGTGA. The CDR3 starts with the cysteine, ends with the phenylalanine, and has 13 residues. The read is trimmed to its CDR3 DNA, 39 bases read in frame from base 1. The time point label for this specimen denotes: baseline before first vaccination. This specimen's treatment or condition label, per the study, means: meningococcal conjugate vaccine given as trial control. Samples from vaccinated people were obtained from the UK trials COV001 and COV002, which included a single-blind randomized controlled phase 2/3 trial of AZD1222 (ChAdOx1 nCoV-19) in healthy adults. For TCRbeta chain sequencing, PBMC samples from trial participants were taken at day 0 and at day 28 after the second dose.

The chain is made from TRBV7-3 and TRBJ2-7; matching of 5 bases hints at TRBD2 as the D gene. The sequence derives from an adult in good health. The sequencing here drew on peripheral blood, taken on day 0 of MenACWY control vaccination. The CDR3 sequence is CASSLNPNSPGKF. The sequenced DNA: TGTGCCAGCAGCTTAAACCCGAACTCGCCGGGAAAGTTT.